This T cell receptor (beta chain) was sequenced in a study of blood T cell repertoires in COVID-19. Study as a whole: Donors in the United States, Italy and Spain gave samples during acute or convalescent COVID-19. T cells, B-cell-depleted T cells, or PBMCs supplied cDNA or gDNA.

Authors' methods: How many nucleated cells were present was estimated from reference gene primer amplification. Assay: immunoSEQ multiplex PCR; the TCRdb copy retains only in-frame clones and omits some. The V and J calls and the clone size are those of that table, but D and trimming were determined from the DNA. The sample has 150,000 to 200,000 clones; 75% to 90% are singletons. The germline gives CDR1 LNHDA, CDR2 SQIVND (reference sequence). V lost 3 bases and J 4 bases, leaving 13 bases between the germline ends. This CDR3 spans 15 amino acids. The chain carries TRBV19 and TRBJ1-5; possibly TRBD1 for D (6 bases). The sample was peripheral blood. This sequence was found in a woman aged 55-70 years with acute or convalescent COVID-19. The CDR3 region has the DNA TGTGCCAGTAGTATTGGGAGCCAGGGGAATCAGCCCCAGCATTTT. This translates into CASSIGSQGNQPQHF.